This T cell receptor beta chain was retrieved from a study of Graves' ophthalmopathy and Graves' hyperthyroidism. Lactation, pregnancy, uncontrolled infections and other autoimmune diseases were all grounds for excluding patients. Whole-study findings and limits: Ophthalmopathy was separated from stable hyperthyroidism by a 13-signature model with 87.88% sensitivity and 81.08% specificity.

CDR3 size: 11 residues. V was clipped by 6 bases and J by 12 bases, with 17 bases between them. The V gene's germline CDR1 is SQVTM and CDR2 ANQGSEA. Note on this clonotype: Antigen unknown.

The authors amplified TCR beta CDR3 regions from RNA transcripts. In the first round, RT-PCR was carried out with HTBI primers, and a multiplex PCR formed the second round. TCRdb processed the multiplex PCR reads anew with MiXCR; each CDR3 protein has one entry. The data hold 650,000 to 900,000 distinct CDR3 sequences, with about 44% observed a single time. The receptor was isolated from an adult man with Graves' ophthalmopathy. This chain uses TRBV29-1 with TRBJ1-2; a possible D gene is TRBD1 (5 bases). Sequencing was performed on peripheral blood. In nucleotides, the CDR3 is TGCAGCGTAGGGACCATCTCTGGAAACACCTTC. It yields the protein CSVGTISGNTF.